This T cell receptor (beta chain) was observed in a study of blood T cell repertoires in COVID-19. Looking at the study overall: Samples taken during acute and convalescent COVID-19 were collected in the United States, Italy and Spain. PBMCs, B-cell-depleted T cells, or T cells provided the cDNA or gDNA that made up the material.

One Seattle source followed patients from active infection through their disease course. Under the authors' procedure: From reference gene primer amplification, estimates of nucleated cell counts were derived. The data were produced by immunoSEQ multiplex PCR, yet TCRdb's version contains in-frame clones alone and is incomplete. V, J and clone size are those of that table, while D and trimming were read from the DNA. There are about 420,000 clones in the sample; around 90% occur only once, and roughly 0.84% lies in the top ten. Sample: peripheral blood. The TCR sequence derives from a man younger than 35 with COVID-19, enrolled during active disease.

CDR3 nucleotide sequence: TGCGCCAGCAGCCCACAACAGAATATGAACACTGAAGCTTTCTTT. Translation gives CASSPQQNMNTEAFF. V usage is TRBV5-1 and J usage is TRBJ1-1; no clear D gene. Germline V CDR1 and CDR2: SGHRS, YFSETQ. The CDR3 consists of 15 residues. The V end lost 4 bases, the J end lost 0 bases, and 13 bases lay between the germline ends.